Following are 8 T cell receptor beta chains from one sample sequenced in a study of T cells in Graves' hyperthyroidism and ophthalmopathy. The source material, RNA transcripts, was used to amplify TCR beta CDR3 regions. With the HTBI primer set, the TCR CDR3 went through a first round of RT-PCR. MiXCR, run by TCRdb on the multiplex PCR reads, gives a single entry per CDR3 protein. This sample has 210,000 or so distinct CDR3 sequences; roughly 15% occur once, and the top ten carry under 65%. Sequenced material: blood. These receptors all come from a man in his fifties with Graves' hyperthyroidism.

The sample holds many counts of this clonotype. The chain carries TRBV24-1 and TRBJ2-2, with D possibly called TRBD1 or TRBD2 (6 bases each). Germline loops: CDR1 KGHDR, CDR2 SFDVKD. CDR3 length equals 14 residues. The V gene lost 7 bases and the J gene lost 0 bases, with 8 bases spanning the gap. The CDR3 protein is CATRGGANTGELFF. In DNA form, the CDR3 reads TGTGCCACCAGGGGGGGCGCGAACACCGGGGAGCTGTTTTTT.

This clonotype was observed many times. The genes are TRBV12-3 or TRBV12-4 and TRBJ2-7, with TRBD2 matching over 8 bases. This CDR3 is built from 14 residues. Trimming removed 3 bases from V and 3 bases from J; junction bases left unmatched: 4. CDR3: CASSFQSGSYEQYF. The CDR3 DNA follows: TGTGCCAGCAGTTTTCAGAGCGGGAGCTACGAGCAGTACTTC.

This clonotype has more than one count but fewer than ten. The chain combines TRBV11-3 with TRBJ2-1; 7 bases map to TRBD1. Germline lookup yields CDR1 SGHNT and CDR2 YENEEA. The CDR3 is 14 amino acids. Trimming cost V 5 bases and J 4 bases; bases outside gene matches: 5. The DNA of the CDR3 is TGTGCCAGCAGCCACCCGGGACAGTACAATGAGCAGTTCTTC. Amino acid sequence: CASSHPGQYNEQFF.

This clonotype came up a few times. This sequence may be a read error, since a much larger clone differs from it by one base. This chain links TRBV12-3 or TRBV12-4 with TRBJ2-1, with TRBD2 matching 8 bases. The CDR3 totals 14 residues. The CDR3 DNA sequence: TGTGCCAGCAGGTTAGTAGGGACTAGCAATGAGCAGTTCTTC. It specifies CASRLVGTSNEQFF.

This clonotype was observed at least ten times. The chain links TRBV18 to TRBJ2-3; D call uncertain. The CDR3 is 12 residues long. Germline-derived CDR1 and CDR2 are KGHSH and LQKENI. Trimming removed 6 bases at V and 1 base at J, with 5 bases between. CDR3 coding DNA: TGTGCCAGCTCTCCTCGCACAGATACGCAGTATTTT. This codes for CASSPRTDTQYF.

In this sample, this clonotype turned up many times. In DNA form, the CDR3 reads TGTGCCAGCAGCCAAGATCCCCGACTAGCGGTTTACAATGAGCAGTTCTTC. This gives the protein CASSQDPRLAVYNEQFF. This chain links TRBV3-1 with TRBJ2-1; TRBD2 matches at 9 bases. V trimming: 0 bases; J trimming: 4 bases; junction bases outside the gene matches: 7. The CDR3 is 17 residues long. CDR1 is LGHDT and CDR2 is YNNKEL in the germline V gene (reference sequence).

In its sample, this clonotype was seen many times. The rearrangement uses TRBV20-1 and TRBJ2-1; 8 bases match TRBD2. CDR3 length equals 17 residues. The ends lost 0 bases at V and 2 bases at J; junction bases unmatched: 9. Germline loops: CDR1 DFQATT, CDR2 SNEGSKA (reference sequence). The chain's CDR3 is CSARDFKTSATYNEQFF. DNA of the CDR3: TGCAGTGCTAGAGATTTCAAGACTAGCGCAACCTACAATGAGCAGTTCTTC.

The rearrangement joins TRBV29-1 to TRBJ1-1; the D is unclear. Per the germline V gene, CDR1 is SQVTM and CDR2 is ANQGSEA. Trimming removed 7 bases at V and 1 base at J, with 10 bases between. The CDR3 sequence is 12 residues long. The CDR3 DNA reads as TGCAGCGCCTGGATGAGGAACACTGAAGCTTTCTTT. Translated: CSAWMRNTEAFF. The variable domain in full, with the rest retrieved from reference TRBV29-1 and TRBJ1-1, is SAVISQKPSRDICQRGTSLTIQCQVDSQVTMMFWYRQQPGQSLTLIATANQGSEATYESGFVIDKFPISRPNLTFSTLTVSNMSPEDSSIYLCSAWMRNTEAFFGQGTRLTVV.